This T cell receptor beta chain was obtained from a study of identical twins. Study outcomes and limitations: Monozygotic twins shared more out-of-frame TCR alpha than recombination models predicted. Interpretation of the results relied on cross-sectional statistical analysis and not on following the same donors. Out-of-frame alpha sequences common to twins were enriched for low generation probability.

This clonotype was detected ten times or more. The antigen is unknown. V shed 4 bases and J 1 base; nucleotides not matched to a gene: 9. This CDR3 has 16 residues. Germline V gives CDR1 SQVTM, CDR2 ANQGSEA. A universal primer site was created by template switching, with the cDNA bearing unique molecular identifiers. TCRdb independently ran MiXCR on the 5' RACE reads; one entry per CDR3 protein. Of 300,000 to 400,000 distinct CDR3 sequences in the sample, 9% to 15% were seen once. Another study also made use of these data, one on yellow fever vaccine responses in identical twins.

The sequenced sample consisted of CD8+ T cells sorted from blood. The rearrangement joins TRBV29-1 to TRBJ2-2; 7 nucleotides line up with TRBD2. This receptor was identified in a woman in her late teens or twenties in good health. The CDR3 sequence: CSVGPAGTKNTGELFF. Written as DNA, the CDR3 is TGCAGCGTTGGCCCGGCCGGGACTAAGAACACCGGGGAGCTGTTTTTT.